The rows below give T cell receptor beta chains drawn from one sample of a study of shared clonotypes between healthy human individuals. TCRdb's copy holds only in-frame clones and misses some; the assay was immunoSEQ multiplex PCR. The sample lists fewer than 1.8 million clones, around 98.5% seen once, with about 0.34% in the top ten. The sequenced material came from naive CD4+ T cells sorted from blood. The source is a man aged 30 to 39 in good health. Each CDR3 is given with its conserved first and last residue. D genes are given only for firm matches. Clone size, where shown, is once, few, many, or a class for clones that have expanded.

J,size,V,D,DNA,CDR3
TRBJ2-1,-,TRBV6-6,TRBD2,TGTGCCAGCACACTGACCGGGACTAGCGGGAGTTATGAGCAGTTCTTC,CASTLTGTSGSYEQFF
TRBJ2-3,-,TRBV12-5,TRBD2,TGTGCTAGTGGTGGGAGCGACACTAGCGGACGACCTAGCACAGATACGCAGTATTTT,CASGGSDTSGRPSTDTQYF
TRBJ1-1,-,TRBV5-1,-,TGCGCCAGCAGCCCCCTGGTAGGCAGGGTAAACACTGAAGCTTTCTTT,CASSPLVGRVNTEAFF
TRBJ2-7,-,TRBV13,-,TGTGCCAGCAGCTTAGTCGGCGAGCAGTACTTC,CASSLVGEQYF
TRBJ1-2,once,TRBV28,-,TGTGCCAGCAGTCCTCCGGGATCTGGCTACACCTTC,CASSPPGSGYTF
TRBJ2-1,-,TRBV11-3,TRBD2,TGTGCCAGCAGCTTAGGAATACTAGCGGGAGGCGGCCACAATGAGCAGTTCTTC,CASSLGILAGGGHNEQFF
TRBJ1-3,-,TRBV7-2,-,TGTGCCAGCAGCCAGGGAAACCCTTTCTCTGGAAACACCATATATTTT,CASSQGNPFSGNTIYF
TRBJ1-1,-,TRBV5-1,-,TGCGCCAGCAGCCCCCGGGGGGGACCAAGGGCTGAAGCTTTCTTT,CASSPRGGPRAEAFF
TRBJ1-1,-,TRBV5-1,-,TGCGCCAGCAGCCTAGGTGGCAGTCTGAACACTGAAGCTTTCTTT,CASSLGGSLNTEAFF
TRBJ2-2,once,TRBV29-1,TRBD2,TGCAGCGTTGGAGGGCTAGCGGCGAACACCGGGGAGCTGTTTTTT,CSVGGLAANTGELFF
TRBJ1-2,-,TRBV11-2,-,TGTGCCAGCAGCTTAGGGGGGGCCCCCGATGGCTACACCTTC,CASSLGGAPDGYTF
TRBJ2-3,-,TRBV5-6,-,TGTGCCAGCAGCTTCGGAGATACGCAGTATTTT,CASSFGDTQYF
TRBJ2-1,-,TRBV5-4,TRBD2,TGTGCCAGCAGCCCCCTAGCGGGGGACTCCTACAATGAGCAGTTCTTC,CASSPLAGDSYNEQFF
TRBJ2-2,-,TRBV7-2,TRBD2,TGTGCCAGCAGTTACCGGCCTAGCGGGAACACCGGGGAGCTGTTTTTT,CASSYRPSGNTGELFF
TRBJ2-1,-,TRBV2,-,TGTGCCAGCAGTGACGAACTAGCAAGTGAGCAGTTCTTC,CASSDELASEQFF
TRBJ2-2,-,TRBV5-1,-,TGCGCCAGCTTCGACAACCCGAACACCGGGGAGCTGTTTTTT,CASFDNPNTGELFF